These 21 T cell receptor beta chains share one sample of origin, sequenced in a study of blood T cell repertoires in COVID-19. Sequenced by immunoSEQ multiplex PCR; TCRdb stores in-frame clones only, minus some. The table records a few hundred thousand clones, around four fifths of them present only once. What was sequenced was PBMCs or T cells enriched from blood (not recorded which). The receptors come from a woman aged 50 to 65 who had recovered from COVID-19.

The rearrangement links TRBV14 to TRBJ1-1; 7 bases are shared with TRBD1. The CDR3 has 14 residues. The germline V gene encodes CDR1 SGHDN and CDR2 FVKESK. V was pared by 0 bases and J by 4 bases, with 2 bases of the junction left unmatched. The DNA of the CDR3 is TGTGCCAGCAGCCAAGATGCAGGGGGCACTGAAGCTTTCTTT. Translation: CASSQDAGGTEAFF.

V and J are TRBV4-3 and TRBJ2-7, with D hard to call. This CDR3 contains 13 residues. Trimming removed 0 bases from V and 6 bases from J, with 9 bases in between. Germline V gene lookup returns CDR1 LGHNA and CDR2 YSLEER. Here the CDR3 DNA reads TGCGCCAGCAGCCAAGATCCAGCGTTCGAGCAGTACTTC. Residues: CASSQDPAFEQYF.

This clone was seen only once. This chain's CDR3 is CASCPETGGTEAFF. As DNA, the CDR3 is TGTGCCAGCTGCCCGGAGACAGGGGGCACTGAAGCTTTCTTT. The chain joins TRBV2 to TRBJ1-1, with TRBD1 matching over 9 bases. CDR1 is SNHLY and CDR2 is FYNNEI in the germline V gene. After removal of 8 bases from V and 4 bases from J, the junction contained 8 bases not matched to a gene. CDR3 length: 14 residues.

This sequence joins TRBV19 and TRBJ1-2, with D maybe TRBD1 (6 bases). The germline V and J ends were trimmed by 0 bases and 2 bases, with 7 bases remaining between them. Germline-derived CDR1 and CDR2 are LNHDA and SQIVND (reference sequence). This CDR3 has 14 residues. The CDR3 sequence: CASSIDQGNYGYTF. The CDR3, as DNA: TGTGCCAGTAGTATAGATCAGGGGAACTATGGCTACACCTTC. Using reference TRBV19 and TRBJ1-2 for the parts outside the CDR3, the full variable domain is DGGITQSPKYLFRKEGQNVTLSCEQNLNHDAMYWYRQDPGQGLRLIYYSQIVNDFQKGDIAEGYSVSREKKESFPLTVTSAQKNPTAFYLCASSIDQGNYGYTFGSGTRLTVV.

The chain employs TRBV7-2 and TRBJ1-2, with TRBD1 as a possible D gene (6 bases). The CDR3 spans 17 residues. Trimming took 5 bases from V and 1 from J, leaving 20 bases between them. Germline CDR1 is SGHTA and CDR2 is FQGNSA. The CDR3 DNA reads TGTGCCAGCAGCAGAGTAGACAGGCACCCTGGTAACTATGGCTACACCTTC. This codes for CASSRVDRHPGNYGYTF.

The CDR3 sequence is CASSPVAGPSNQPQHF. The CDR3 nucleotides read TGTGCCAGCAGTCCGGTGGCAGGGCCAAGCAATCAGCCCCAGCATTTT. The chain employs TRBV2 and TRBJ1-5, with D tentatively TRBD1 (5 bases). Trimming pared 5 bases from V and 1 base from J, leaving 15 bases between. This CDR3 spans 16 amino acids. Germline V gives CDR1 SNHLY, CDR2 FYNNEI.

The gene calls are TRBV2 and TRBJ1-4; D is possibly TRBD1 (5 bases). V gave up 4 bases and J gave up 4 bases, with 13 bases separating them. This CDR3 has 15 amino acids. CDR1 and CDR2 from the germline V gene are SNHLY and FYNNEI. The CDR3 DNA reads TGTGCCAGCAGTGTAGGGCAGGGCGGTAATGAAAAACTGTTTTTT. It is translated as CASSVGQGGNEKLFF. Filled out from reference TRBV2 and TRBJ1-4, the complete variable domain reads EPEVTQTPSHQVTQMGQEVILRCVPISNHLYFYWYRQILGQKVEFLVSFYNNEISEKSEIFDDQFSVERPDGSNFTLKIRSTKLEDSAMYFCASSVGQGGNEKLFFGSGTQLSVL.

This clone was recorded only once. The J gene is TRBJ1-1, the V gene TRBV7-9; tentative D call: TRBD1 (5 bases). The CDR3 runs 15 residues. Germline-derived CDR1 and CDR2 are SEHNR and FQNEAQ (reference sequence). Trimming removed 3 bases from V and 5 bases from J, with 16 bases in between. CDR3 residues: CASSFLRGLETEAFF. CDR3 nucleotide sequence: TGTGCCAGCAGCTTCTTAAGGGGTTTAGAAACTGAAGCTTTCTTT.

The gene calls are TRBV3-1 (or the pseudogene TRBV3-2) and TRBJ1-2; D gene ambiguous. The CDR3 runs to 13 residues. The V gene lost 3 bases and the J gene lost 8 bases, with 13 bases spanning the gap. Germline V CDR1 and CDR2: LGHDT, YNNKEL (reference sequence). Here the CDR3 DNA reads TGTGCCAGCAGCCATCTTAGCCGGGGAGGCTACACCTTC. Translated, it gives CASSHLSRGGYTF.

This clone was seen only a few times. The rearrangement links TRBV29-1 to TRBJ1-1, with 9 bases fitting TRBD1. Germline V gene sequence: CDR1 SQVTM, CDR2 ANQGSEA. The V gene end was trimmed by 5 bases and the J gene end by 11 bases; junction bases not matched to a gene: 18. The CDR3 extends over 15 amino acids. CDR3 protein: CSVLIPGQGQGGAFF. CDR3 coding DNA: TGCAGCGTTTTAATACCGGGACAGGGTCAGGGTGGGGCTTTCTTT. Full variable domain (remainder filled in from reference TRBV29-1 and TRBJ1-1): SAVISQKPSRDICQRGTSLTIQCQVDSQVTMMFWYRQQPGQSLTLIATANQGSEATYESGFVIDKFPISRPNLTFSTLTVSNMSPEDSSIYLCSVLIPGQGQGGAFFGQGTRLTVV.

CDR3: CASSPRQGERQYF. In DNA form, the CDR3 reads TGTGCCAGCAGCCCCCGGCAGGGTGAACGGCAGTACTTC. The chain joins TRBV6-5 to TRBJ2-7; D is perhaps TRBD1 (5 bases). V dropped 6 bases and J dropped 9 bases, with 18 bases sitting between them. Germline lookup yields CDR1 MNHEY and CDR2 SVGAGI. The CDR3 is 13 amino acids.

This clone was seen a few times. The V gene is TRBV29-1, the J gene TRBJ1-2, with D possibly being TRBD1 (6 bases). In germline, CDR1 is SQVTM, CDR2 ANQGSEA. V gave up 0 bases and J gave up 4 bases, with 21 bases separating them. The length of the CDR3 is 17 residues. As DNA, the CDR3 is TGCAGCGTTGAAGATCTTTACCCAGGGGAGGGGGTCTATGGCTACACCTTC. This sequence encodes CSVEDLYPGEGVYGYTF.

This chain uses TRBV20-1 with TRBJ1-4, with 7 positions matching TRBD1. This CDR3 spans 17 amino acids. Germline V gene data show CDR1 as DFQATT and CDR2 as SNEGSKA (reference sequence). V lost 3 bases to trimming and J lost 6 bases; unmatched junction nucleotides: 16. CDR3 amino acids: CSASPRQGVRFDEKLFF. CDR3 nucleotide sequence: TGCAGTGCTAGTCCCAGACAGGGAGTGAGGTTCGATGAAAAACTGTTTTTT.

This chain joins TRBV4-3 and TRBJ2-6, with D possibly matching TRBD2 (5 bases). CDR3 length equals 16 residues. Germline V gene lookup returns CDR1 LGHNA and CDR2 YSLEER. Between the trimmed V and J ends, which lost 0 bases and 0 bases, there was a span of 6 bases. The CDR3 DNA reads as TGCGCCAGCAGCCAAGATCGGGACTCTGGGGCCAACGTCCTGACTTTC. Translated, it gives CASSQDRDSGANVLTF.

For this clone: Other nucleotide sequences in the sample specify the same CDR3. This chain connects TRBV4-2 to TRBJ2-7; D is unresolved. Germline V gives CDR1 LGHNA, CDR2 YNFKEQ. Trimming took 0 bases from V and 4 from J, leaving 7 bases between them. This CDR3 has 13 amino acids. The CDR3 protein is CASSQDLGYEQYF. The CDR3 DNA reads as TGTGCCAGCAGCCAAGATCTAGGATACGAGCAGTACTTC.

The chain links TRBV3-1 (or the pseudogene TRBV3-2) to TRBJ2-1; possibly TRBD2 for D (6 bases). Deletions cut 4 bases from V and 0 bases from J, with 10 bases between. The CDR3 has 15 amino acids. Looked up from germline, CDR1 is LGHDT and CDR2 is YNNKEL (reference sequence). The CDR3 sequence is CASSPSTSSYNEQFF. DNA of the CDR3: TGTGCCAGCAGCCCGTCGACTAGCTCCTACAATGAGCAGTTCTTC.

This chain connects TRBV13 to TRBJ1-1, with 7 bases that match TRBD1. Losses at the gene ends were 5 bases for V and 3 bases for J; bases not matched to a gene: 9. From germline, CDR1 is PRHDT and CDR2 FYEKMQ (reference sequence). This CDR3 is built from 15 residues. In DNA form, the CDR3 reads TGTGCCAGCAGCCAGGGGGGAACCGGGTACACTGAAGCTTTCTTT. Its translation is CASSQGGTGYTEAFF.

In its sample, this clone was seen once. The chain combines TRBV6-2 or TRBV6-3 with TRBJ1-1; tentatively, D is TRBD1 (5 bases). The V gene lost 5 bases and the J gene lost 0 bases, with 16 bases spanning the gap. Germline assignment: CDR1 MNHEY and CDR2 SVGEGT. The CDR3 has 16 residues. CDR3 DNA sequence: TGTGCCAGCAGTGCGGGAGGGTGGGGACTGAACACTGAAGCTTTCTTT. Amino acids: CASSAGGWGLNTEAFF.

The rearrangement joins TRBV5-1 to TRBJ2-1; TRBD2 is a possible D gene (5 bases). The CDR3 spans 15 residues. V was shortened by 5 bases and J by 10 bases, with 22 bases between the two germline ends. Germline loops: CDR1 SGHRS, CDR2 YFSETQ. CDR3 nucleotide sequence: TGCGCCAGCAGGGCGAACGTACTAGGAGCCCAAGAGCAGTTCTTC. It translates to CASRANVLGAQEQFF.

V usage is TRBV7-2 and J usage is TRBJ2-3, with 8 positions matching TRBD2. The germline V gene has CDR1 SGHTA and CDR2 FQGNSA. There are 16 residues in the CDR3. Trimming at V came to 2 bases and at J to 3 bases, leaving 7 bases not matched to a gene. CDR3: CASSLNGAGVTDTQYF. For the CDR3, the DNA is TGTGCCAGCAGCTTAAATGGAGCGGGAGTTACAGATACGCAGTATTTT.

The rearrangement uses TRBV12-5 and TRBJ2-7, with D perhaps matching TRBD1 (5 bases). Germline values: CDR1 LGHNT, CDR2 FRNRAP. V lost 3 bases and J 2 bases, leaving 8 bases between the germline ends. This CDR3 has 13 residues. CDR3 protein: CASGFGRAYEQYF. The CDR3 DNA reads as TGTGCTAGTGGTTTTGGCAGGGCCTACGAGCAGTACTTC.